A selection of T cell receptor beta chains follows, all from one sample in a study of blood T cell repertoires in COVID-19. Generated by immunoSEQ multiplex PCR, the TCRdb table keeps only in-frame clones and is missing some. The data show 250,000 to 300,000 clones, about 86% seen once. The source material was peripheral blood. Receptor source: a man between 18 and 35 years old with active or convalescent COVID-19. Each CDR3 is given with its conserved first and last residue. The D gene is left open where the match is weak. Expanded clones are given a class, and other clones once, few, many or no size at all.

clone size	V gene	D gene	J gene	CDR3 DNA	CDR3 protein
NA	TRBV7-2	NA	TRBJ2-2	TGTGCCAGCAGCCCGAGTGGTACCGGGGAGCTGTTTTTT	CASSPSGTGELFF
NA	TRBV19	NA	TRBJ2-3	TGTGCCAGTAGCATCCAGGGTATGGACACAGATACGCAGTATTTT	CASSIQGMDTDTQYF
NA	TRBV11-3	NA	TRBJ2-7	TGTGCCAGCAGCTTAACCACGAAGAGGGCCGAGCAGTACTTC	CASSLTTKRAEQYF
NA	TRBV11-2	NA	TRBJ1-6	TGTGCCAGCAGGCAGGGGTTGGATTCACCCCTCCACTTT	CASRQGLDSPLHF
NA	TRBV7-9	NA	TRBJ2-2	TGTGCCAGCAGCCCCCCGGGACTTCACACCGGGGAGCTGTTTTTT	CASSPPGLHTGELFF
NA	TRBV5-1	NA	TRBJ1-2	TGCGCCAGCAGGGCAGGGACATATGGCTACACCTTC	CASRAGTYGYTF
once	TRBV10-3	NA	TRBJ1-4	TGTGCCATCGCGGCAGGAGGGACTGAAAAACTGTTTTTT	CAIAAGGTEKLFF
once	TRBV6-5	NA	TRBJ2-7	TGTGCCAGCAGGGGGGGGGCAGGGAAATTTGACGAGCAGTACTTC	CASRGGAGKFDEQYF
NA	TRBV5-6	NA	TRBJ1-6	TGTGCCAGCAGCCTAGACCAGGGGTCCGGACTCGGGTCACCCCTCCACTTT	CASSLDQGSGLGSPLHF
NA	TRBV16	TRBD1	TRBJ1-4	TGTGCCAGCAGCTTACAGGACAGGGGATATGAAAAACTGTTTTTT	CASSLQDRGYEKLFF
NA	TRBV11-2	NA	TRBJ2-7	TGTGCCAGCAGTCCCCTTTCCTACGAGCAGTACTTC	CASSPLSYEQYF
NA	TRBV5-4	TRBD1	TRBJ2-1	TGTGCCAGCAGCCTGGGACAGGGGAGGATCAATGAGCAGTTCTTC	CASSLGQGRINEQFF
NA	TRBV11-3	NA	TRBJ2-3	TGTGCCAGCAGCTTCGTCCGGACAGATACGCAGTATTTT	CASSFVRTDTQYF
NA	TRBV5-5	NA	TRBJ1-2	TGTGCCAGCAGCTCAACACGGGATTGGCTTGGCTACACCTTC	CASSSTRDWLGYTF
NA	TRBV5-1	NA	TRBJ1-1	TGCGCCAGCAGAGCAGGGGTCACTGAAGCTTTCTTT	CASRAGVTEAFF
NA	TRBV7-3	TRBD2	TRBJ2-7	TGTGCCAGCAGCCCCGGGGGGGGGAGAGGCGAGCAGTACTTC	CASSPGGGRGEQYF
NA	TRBV27	NA	TRBJ2-3	TGTGCCAGCAAATACTATGGCACAGATACGCAGTATTTT	CASKYYGTDTQYF
NA	TRBV27	NA	TRBJ1-6	TGTGCCAGCAGCACTTTTGGGGCGCAGGTTTCACCCCTCCACTTT	CASSTFGAQVSPLHF
NA	TRBV9	TRBD2	TRBJ2-3	TGTGCCAGCAGCGCCTCGACTAGCGGGGGGTTAAATACGCAGTATTTT	CASSASTSGGLNTQYF
NA	TRBV19	NA	TRBJ1-4	TGTGCCAGTAGTAAGGAGAGGGTACCTGAAAAACTGTTTTTT	CASSKERVPEKLFF
NA	TRBV7-9	NA	TRBJ2-7	TGTGCCAGCAGCTCTCCAGAGGAGACCTACGAGCAGTACTTC	CASSSPEETYEQYF
few	TRBV7-9	NA	TRBJ1-6	TGTGCCAGCAGCTTGCACGGGGTTTCACCCCTCCACTTT	CASSLHGVSPLHF
NA	TRBV24-1	NA	TRBJ1-5	TGTGCCACCATCGACAGGCCAAGTCAGCCCCAGCATTTT	CATIDRPSQPQHF
NA	TRBV5-1	NA	TRBJ1-4	TGCGCCAGCAGCTTGGTTGGCGGGGGTAATGAAAAACTGTTTTTT	CASSLVGGGNEKLFF
few	TRBV12-5	TRBD1	TRBJ1-1	TGTGCTAGTGGTTTGGAAGGGGGCGCAGGGGGCACTGAAGCTTTCTTT	CASGLEGGAGGTEAFF
NA	TRBV2	NA	TRBJ2-5	TGTGCCAGCAGTGATACCAGGAGGGAGACCCAGTACTTC	CASSDTRRETQYF
NA	TRBV11-2	TRBD2	TRBJ2-3	TGTGCCAGCAGCTTAGTTAGCGGGGGGGTTAGGGATACGCAGTATTTT	CASSLVSGGVRDTQYF
NA	TRBV6-5	NA	TRBJ2-5	TGTGCCAGCAGTCGTATCCTGCATAGACAAGAGACCCAGTACTTC	CASSRILHRQETQYF
NA	TRBV28	NA	TRBJ2-7	TGTGCCAGCAGTTTACGCGAGCAGTACTTC	CASSLREQYF
few	TRBV11-2	NA	TRBJ2-7	TGTGCCAGCAGCTTAGGAGGTAGCCAAGGGCAGTACTTC	CASSLGGSQGQYF
NA	TRBV5-4	NA	TRBJ2-1	TGTGCCAGCAGCTTTCATGCCAGCTCCTACAATGAGCAGTTCTTC	CASSFHASSYNEQFF